Shown below are 25 T cell receptor beta chains from a single sample sequenced in a study of technical replicates of blood from a handful of donors. Clones were read by immunoSEQ multiplex PCR, and TCRdb kept only the in-frame ones, dropping some. The data contain 80,000 to 95,000 clones, about 95% of them seen just once; the ten biggest clones take up roughly 0.39%. The specimen sequenced was T cells isolated from PBMCs. The source of these receptors is a human donor in good health.

The chain is built from TRBV27 and TRBJ2-2; 7 bases match TRBD1. Germline V gene sequence: CDR1 MNHEY, CDR2 SMNVEV (reference sequence). CDR3 size: 16 residues. V lost 2 bases, J lost 0 bases, and 3 bases stayed unmatched. CDR3 coding DNA: TGTGCCAGCAGTTTAGACAGGGCGCCGAACACCGGGGAGCTGTTTTTT. Protein product: CASSLDRAPNTGELFF.

V gene TRBV13 combines with J gene TRBJ2-3, with D possibly being TRBD2 (6 bases). The CDR3 loop spans 14 amino acids. Between the trimmed V and J ends, which lost 2 bases and 5 bases, there was a span of 11 bases. Germline values: CDR1 PRHDT, CDR2 FYEKMQ (reference sequence). CDR3 in DNA: TGTGCCAGCAGCTTAATCCCGGGGGAAGATACGCAGTATTTT. It is translated as CASSLIPGEDTQYF.

V gene TRBV5-1 combines with J gene TRBJ1-2; D gene unclear. Trimming shortened V by 2 bases and J by 6 bases, and 8 bases separated the two germline ends. Per germline, CDR1 SGHRS and CDR2 YFSETQ. This CDR3 has 12 residues. CDR3 residues: CASSFRRDGYTF. In nucleotides, the CDR3 is TGCGCCAGCAGCTTTCGACGGGATGGCTACACCTTC.

This chain joins TRBV7-3 and TRBJ2-5; 8 positions match TRBD1. With 8 bases clipped from V and 4 bases from J, the junction kept 9 bases outside the gene matches. Looked up from germline, CDR1 is SGHTA and CDR2 is FQGTGA. This CDR3 is built from 14 residues. The DNA of the CDR3 is TGTGCCAGCCCCGGACAGGGCAGCACAGAGACCCAGTACTTC. As protein: CASPGQGSTETQYF.

V is TRBV5-6 and J is TRBJ2-1; D perhaps matches TRBD1 (6 bases). Germline CDR1 SGHDT, CDR2 YYEEEE. This CDR3 contains 13 residues. V was clipped by 4 bases and J by 6 bases, with 11 bases between them. The CDR3 DNA reads as TGTGCCAGCAGCCCTACAGGGAGCAATGAGCAGTTCTTC. As protein: CASSPTGSNEQFF.

CDR3 DNA sequence: TGTGCCAGCTCACCGGAGTACTCATGGTCGGATCAGCCCCAGCATTTT. Its protein product is CASSPEYSWSDQPQHF. V gene TRBV18 combines with J gene TRBJ1-5; D gene ambiguous. Germline V gene data show CDR1 as KGHSH and CDR2 as LQKENI. V was cut by 3 bases and J by 5 bases, with 17 bases left in between. The CDR3 is 16 amino acids.

J is TRBJ1-4 and V is TRBV5-8; 9 bases map to TRBD1. V trimming: 2 bases; J trimming: 8 bases; junction bases outside the gene matches: 16. This CDR3 has 18 amino acids. Germline CDR1 and CDR2: SGHTS and YDEGEE. In nucleotides, the CDR3 is TGTGCCAGCAGCTTATCAGGGACAGGGACTGCTGCGGGCGAAAAACTGTTTTTT. Encoded protein: CASSLSGTGTAAGEKLFF.

The chain combines TRBV30 with TRBJ1-4, with D possibly being TRBD1 (5 bases). V was trimmed by 5 bases and J by 7 bases, leaving 17 bases between them. Per germline, CDR1 GTSNPN and CDR2 SVGIG (reference sequence). This CDR3 is built from 14 residues. The CDR3 coding sequence is TGTGCCTGGGGCCAGGGTAGAGAGATTGAAAAACTGTTTTTT. This translates into CAWGQGREIEKLFF.

In its sample, this clone was seen once. At one end, the junction sequence differs from germline, possibly due to a read error. This rearrangement joins TRBV30 to TRBJ1-2; a possible D gene is TRBD1 (5 bases). The germline V gene has CDR1 GTSNPN and CDR2 SVGIG (reference sequence). There are 11 residues in the CDR3. The chain's CDR3 is CAGDRDSPTAF. CDR3 DNA: TGTGCCGGCGATCGGGACTCCCCGACCGCCTTC.

The V call is TRBV6-5, the J call TRBJ2-3, with 9 bases matching TRBD1. Germline V lookup: CDR1 MNHEY, CDR2 SVGAGI. The CDR3 has 14 amino acids. With V trimmed by 10 bases and J by 4 bases, 9 bases remained unmatched. The CDR3 loop is CATLQGADPDTQYF. CDR3 coding DNA: TGTGCCACCCTACAGGGGGCTGACCCAGATACGCAGTATTTT.

The chain has TRBV7-9 and TRBJ2-7; 8 bases match TRBD1. The CDR3 has 14 residues. The ends lost 5 bases at V and 6 bases at J; junction bases unmatched: 9. The germline gives CDR1 SEHNR, CDR2 FQNEAQ (reference sequence). CDR3 sequence (DNA): TGTGCCAGCAGCCCCGGGACAGGAGTCGCCGAGCAGTACTTC. It yields the protein CASSPGTGVAEQYF.

The chain carries TRBV5-6 and TRBJ2-7; tentatively, D is TRBD2 (8 bases). Germline CDR1 SGHDT, CDR2 YYEEEE. The ends were cut back, 4 bases at V and 3 bases at J, with 17 bases in the middle. CDR3 size: 15 residues. CDR3 nucleotide sequence: TGTGCCAGCAGCGCAGGGGGACTAGACTACTACGAGCAGTACTTC. It specifies CASSAGGLDYYEQYF.

This chain uses TRBV6-5 with TRBJ1-2; 12 bases fit TRBD1. Unmatched junction bases numbered 9, after V lost 2 bases and J lost 8 bases. This CDR3 contains 16 residues. In germline, CDR1 is MNHEY, CDR2 SVGAGI. The CDR3 region is CASSYPRGTGGEGYTF. The CDR3 bases are TGTGCCAGCAGTTACCCCCGCGGGACAGGGGGCGAAGGCTACACCTTC.

The chain links TRBV30 to TRBJ1-6; 7 nucleotides line up with TRBD1. The CDR3 sequence is 13 residues long. J lost 9 bases, V lost 7 bases, and 9 bases had no gene match. Looked up from germline, CDR1 is GTSNPN and CDR2 is SVGIG (reference sequence). The CDR3 nucleotides are TGTGCCTTCAAGACAGGGTTGTTTTCACCCCTCCACTTT. This sequence encodes CAFKTGLFSPLHF.

The chain employs TRBV25-1 and TRBJ2-1, with a weak D call TRBD1 (6 bases). The CDR3 loop spans 14 amino acids. Germline CDR1 and CDR2: MGHDK and SYGVNS. V was shortened by 6 bases and J by 5 bases, with 14 bases between the two germline ends. The CDR3 region has the DNA TGTGCCAGCAGGGGGGCCAGTCCCAACAATGAGCAGTTCTTC. This translates into CASRGASPNNEQFF.

This chain joins TRBV7-2 and TRBJ2-4, with a possible D match to TRBD1 (6 bases). Per the germline V gene, CDR1 is SGHTA and CDR2 is FQGNSA. V gave up 3 bases and J gave up 12 bases, with 15 bases separating them. The CDR3 sequence is 13 residues long. The CDR3 DNA is TGTGCCAGCAGCTTGGGACAAACGGATAATCAGTACTTC. Translation gives CASSLGQTDNQYF.

V is TRBV9 and J is TRBJ2-7; maybe TRBD1 (6 bases). This CDR3 is 14 amino acids long. Germline V gene lookup returns CDR1 SGDLS and CDR2 YYNGEE. V was clipped by 4 bases and J by 3 bases, with 14 bases between them. The CDR3: CASSPRTAVYEQYF. CDR3 coding DNA: TGTGCCAGCAGCCCTCGGACAGCTGTCTACGAGCAGTACTTC.

V usage is TRBV4-2 and J usage is TRBJ1-5; D gene unclear. The germline CDR1 and CDR2 sequences are LGHNA and YNFKEQ. The CDR3 totals 13 residues. Trimming pared 0 bases from V and 6 bases from J, leaving 6 bases between. DNA for the CDR3: TGTGCCAGCAGCCAAGAGTGGAGTCAGCCCCAGCATTTT. It yields the protein CASSQEWSQPQHF.

The chain links TRBV30 to TRBJ1-1; D is unclear. The CDR3 is 12 amino acids. Germline V gene data show CDR1 as GTSNPN and CDR2 as SVGIG (reference sequence). Trimming took off 2 bases at V and 5 bases at J, with 9 bases between the two ends. The CDR3 loop is CAWSLSLTEAFF. CDR3 coding DNA: TGTGCCTGGAGTCTCTCCTTAACTGAAGCTTTCTTT.

The V gene is TRBV6-1, the J gene TRBJ1-1, with a possible D match to TRBD1 (5 bases). The germline gives CDR1 MNHNS, CDR2 SASEGT. The CDR3 length is 13 residues. Deletions cut 8 bases from V and 3 bases from J, with 13 bases between. The CDR3 sequence: CASRWGRYTEAFF. As DNA, the CDR3 is TGTGCCAGCCGGTGGGGCAGATACACTGAAGCTTTCTTT.

This chain joins TRBV7-2 and TRBJ1-2; 12 bases map to TRBD1. Trimming took 2 bases from V and 5 from J; bases not matched to a gene: 6. In germline, CDR1 is SGHTA, CDR2 FQGNSA. This CDR3 region has 16 residues. CDR3 in amino acids: CASSLRGTGGAYGYTF. Written as DNA, the CDR3 is TGTGCCAGCAGCTTACGGGGGACAGGGGGCGCGTATGGCTACACCTTC.

Points on this clone: An end of the junction differs from the germline gene, which may be a read error. The rearrangement uses TRBV27 and TRBJ1-5, with 8 bases lining up with TRBD1. CDR3 length: 14 residues. CDR1 is MNHEY, CDR2 SMNVEV, per germline (reference sequence). The CDR3 region is CASSLDRGKQPQHF. In nucleotides, the CDR3 is TGTGCCAGCAGTTTAGACAGGGGCAAACAGCCCCAGCATTTT.

The genes are TRBV5-5 and TRBJ2-7, with TRBD1 as a possible D gene (5 bases). Germline V gene data show CDR1 as SGHKS and CDR2 as YYEKEE (reference sequence). The CDR3 runs to 15 residues. Trimming removed 1 base at V and 7 bases at J, with 18 bases between. CDR3 DNA: TGTGCCAGCAGCTTGCGACAGTCCTCCATGGGGGAGCAGTACTTC. Its protein is CASSLRQSSMGEQYF.

The chain is built from TRBV11-2 and TRBJ1-1; D gene ambiguous. The CDR3 has 14 residues. V was pared by 1 base and J by 5 bases, with 11 bases between. Germline CDR1 SGHAT, CDR2 FQNNGV. Here the CDR3 reads CASSLAEGGTEAFF. The CDR3 bases are TGTGCCAGCAGCTTAGCGGAGGGTGGAACTGAAGCTTTCTTT. Based on the CDR3 plus reference TRBV11-2 and TRBJ1-1, the full variable domain is EAGVAQSPRYKIIEKRQSVAFWCNPISGHATLYWYQQILGQGPKLLIQFQNNGVVDDSQLPKDRFSAERLKGVDSTLKIQPAKLEDSAVYLCASSLAEGGTEAFFGQGTRLTVV.

This sequence joins TRBV19 and TRBJ1-1, with 9 bases aligning to TRBD1. Germline V lookup: CDR1 LNHDA, CDR2 SQIVND (reference sequence). Trimming took 8 bases from V and 1 from J; bases not matched to a gene: 14. The CDR3 is made up of 17 amino acids. CDR3: CASPPGQGGYWNTEAFF. In nucleotides, the CDR3 is TGTGCCAGTCCTCCGGGACAGGGAGGGTATTGGAACACTGAAGCTTTCTTT. The variable domain in full, completed from reference TRBV19 and TRBJ1-1, reads DGGITQSPKYLFRKEGQNVTLSCEQNLNHDAMYWYRQDPGQGLRLIYYSQIVNDFQKGDIAEGYSVSREKKESFPLTVTSAQKNPTAFYLCASPPGQGGYWNTEAFFGQGTRLTVV.